This TCR beta chain was identified in a study of shared clonotypes between healthy human individuals. On the study more broadly: A couple of women and a few men aged 18 to 49 made up the donors.

Deep was the level at which the assay was run. Amplification in unsorted PBMC replicate PCRs started from 250 to 300 ng DNA, which equals tens of thousands of T cell genomes. Some clones are missing from TCRdb's copy, which holds only in-frame ones; the method was immunoSEQ multiplex PCR. This table has about 490,000 clones, roughly 85% appearing once. Genomic DNA, for the unsorted samples, came from about 90 million PBMCs. The receptor was isolated from a woman aged 40 to 50 in good health. Some clones in this sample may be carry-over from other donors' samples. The sequenced material came from PBMCs.

The CDR3 loop reads CASISYGTGVHQPQHF. CDR3 DNA sequence: TGTGCCAGCATTTCTTACGGGACAGGGGTGCATCAGCCCCAGCATTTT. The J gene is TRBJ1-5, the V gene TRBV28; 10 positions match TRBD1. The CDR3 is 16 amino acids. The trim removed 7 bases at V and 5 bases at J, leaving 11 bases unmatched. CDR1 MDHEN and CDR2 SYDVKM come from the germline V gene.